What follows describes a single T cell receptor beta chain. This CDR3 region has 15 residues. CDR1 and CDR2 (germline): LGHNA, YNFKEQ. After removal of 4 bases from V and 5 bases from J, the junction contained 10 bases not matched to a gene. In the authors' workflow: For nucleated cells, counts were estimated from reference gene primer amplification. Some clones are missing from TCRdb's copy, which holds only in-frame ones; the method was immunoSEQ multiplex PCR. V and J calls and clone size are as listed in that table; D and trimming were resolved from the DNA. The sample yields 55,000 to 80,000 clones, about 86% seen once. This entry comes from a study of blood T cell repertoires in COVID-19. Study-level background: COVID-19 samples from acute and convalescent phases originated in the United States, Italy and Spain. T cells, B-cell-depleted T cells, or PBMCs supplied cDNA or gDNA.

V gene TRBV4-2 combines with J gene TRBJ1-1; 7 bases fit TRBD1. The sequencing input was peripheral blood. The TCR was taken from a man between 65 and 85 years old with acute or convalescent COVID-19. The CDR3 nucleotides read TGTGCCAGCAGCCCGAATCAGGGGGAGAAAACTGAAGCTTTCTTT. This translates into CASSPNQGEKTEAFF.